This T cell receptor beta chain was identified during a study of blood T cells in healthy people across ages. Whole-study results and caveats: The long-lived group displayed more naive CD4+ cells, plus higher diversity, than the aged donors did.

A J-beta primer mix and a sample-barcoded 5' primer were used in a second PCR of roughly 6 to 12 cycles. MiXCR, applied by TCRdb to the 5' RACE reads, yields one record per CDR3 protein. The table lists fewer than 2 million distinct CDR3 sequences, around 42% of them singletons. This clonotype was observed a single time. No antigen is known for it. Germline V lookup: CDR1 LGHDT, CDR2 YNNKEL (reference sequence). With 0 bases clipped from V and 0 bases from J, the junction kept 5 bases outside the gene matches. The CDR3 totals 16 residues. This TCR derives from a human donor in good health. V is TRBV3-1 and J is TRBJ2-7; TRBD2 agrees at 7 bases. The specimen sequenced was blood. The CDR3 DNA reads TGTGCCAGCAGCCAAGATGCGGGGGTGACCTCCTACGAGCAGTACTTC. This codes for CASSQDAGVTSYEQYF.